Below, one T cell receptor (beta chain) is given with its context. Its target is not known. This sample is drawn from a study of cytomegalovirus exposure and HLA in healthy donors. Whole-study results and caveats: Certain sequence variants were highly shared and formed a cluster, and this cluster was likely a sequencing artifact. Later analysis demonstrated an association between a missense DCLRE1C variant and TCR beta V- and J-gene trimming.

While unrecorded immune exposures were likely, the donors were nominally healthy when sampled. Use of 60 Vbeta and 13 Jbeta primers characterized the PCR. The data were produced by immunoSEQ multiplex PCR, yet TCRdb's version contains in-frame clones alone and is incomplete. The sample contains some 150,000 clones, roughly 80% of which appear only once. The trim removed 3 bases at V and 2 bases at J, leaving 5 bases unmatched. The CDR3 covers 16 residues. CDR1 is LGHNA, CDR2 YNFKEQ, per germline. This rearrangement joins TRBV4-2 to TRBJ1-1, with 11 bases fitting TRBD1. The sample was PBMCs. The TCR comes from a man aged 35 to 55 in good health and CMV-seronegative. This CDR3 reads CASSQRTGGVNTEAFF. The DNA for the CDR3 is TGTGCCAGCAGCCAGCGGACAGGGGGCGTAAACACTGAAGCTTTCTTT.